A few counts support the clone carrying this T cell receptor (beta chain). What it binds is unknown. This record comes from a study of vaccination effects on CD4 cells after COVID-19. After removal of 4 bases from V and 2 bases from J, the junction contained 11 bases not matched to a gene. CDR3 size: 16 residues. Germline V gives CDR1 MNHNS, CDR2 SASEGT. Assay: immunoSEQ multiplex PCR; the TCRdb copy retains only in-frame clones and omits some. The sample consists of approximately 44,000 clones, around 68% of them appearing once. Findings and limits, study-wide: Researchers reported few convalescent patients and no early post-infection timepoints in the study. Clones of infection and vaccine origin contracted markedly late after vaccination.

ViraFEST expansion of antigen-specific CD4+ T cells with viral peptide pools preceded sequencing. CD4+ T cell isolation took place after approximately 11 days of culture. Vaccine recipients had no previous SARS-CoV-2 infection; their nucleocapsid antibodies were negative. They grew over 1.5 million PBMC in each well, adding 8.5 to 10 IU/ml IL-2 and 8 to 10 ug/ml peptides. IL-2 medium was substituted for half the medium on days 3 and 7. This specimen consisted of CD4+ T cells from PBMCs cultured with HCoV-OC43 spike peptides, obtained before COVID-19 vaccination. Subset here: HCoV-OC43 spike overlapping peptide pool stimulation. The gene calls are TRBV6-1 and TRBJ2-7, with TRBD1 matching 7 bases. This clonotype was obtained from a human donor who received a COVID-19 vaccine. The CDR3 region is CASSGKPGQIAYEQYF. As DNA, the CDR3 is TGTGCCAGCAGTGGGAAACCGGGACAGATCGCCTACGAGCAGTACTTC.